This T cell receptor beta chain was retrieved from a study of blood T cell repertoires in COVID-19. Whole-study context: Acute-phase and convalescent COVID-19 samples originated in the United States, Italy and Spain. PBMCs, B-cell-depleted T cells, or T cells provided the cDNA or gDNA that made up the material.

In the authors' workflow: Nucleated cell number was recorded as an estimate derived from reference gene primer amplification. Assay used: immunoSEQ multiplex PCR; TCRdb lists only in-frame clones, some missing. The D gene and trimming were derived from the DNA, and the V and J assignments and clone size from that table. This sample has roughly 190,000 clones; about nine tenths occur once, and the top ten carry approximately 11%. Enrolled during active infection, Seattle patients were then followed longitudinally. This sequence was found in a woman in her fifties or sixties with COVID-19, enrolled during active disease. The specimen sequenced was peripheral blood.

The CDR3 nucleotides are TGTGCCAGCAGTTACGTCAGCTCCTACGAGCAGTACTTC. Translated, it gives CASSYVSSYEQYF. V gene TRBV6-5 combines with J gene TRBJ2-7; D not resolved. Trimming removed 2 bases at V and 0 bases at J, with 5 bases between. The germline V gene encodes CDR1 MNHEY and CDR2 SVGAGI. This CDR3 region has 13 residues.